Reported below is one T cell receptor beta chain. Antigen: not known. The record originates from a study of identical twins. Notes on the study in general: Among monozygotic twins, out-of-frame TCR alpha sharing exceeded what models predicted.

TCRdb processed the 5' RACE reads anew with MiXCR; each CDR3 protein has one entry. The top ten hold about 1.5% of the sample, which has some 630,000 distinct CDR3 sequences, about 7.6% seen once. The CDR3 spans 16 residues. With V trimmed by 3 bases and J by 4 bases, 8 bases remained unmatched. Germline values: CDR1 MNHEY, CDR2 SVGAGI. The same data also contributed to another study, on yellow fever vaccine responses in identical twins.

The source material was PBMCs. This TCR derives from a woman aged 18-30 years in good health. V and J are TRBV6-5 and TRBJ2-5; TRBD2 matches at 10 bases. The CDR3: CASSYGSGGARETQYF. Here the CDR3 DNA reads TGTGCCAGCAGTTATGGCAGCGGGGGGGCCCGAGAGACCCAGTACTTC.